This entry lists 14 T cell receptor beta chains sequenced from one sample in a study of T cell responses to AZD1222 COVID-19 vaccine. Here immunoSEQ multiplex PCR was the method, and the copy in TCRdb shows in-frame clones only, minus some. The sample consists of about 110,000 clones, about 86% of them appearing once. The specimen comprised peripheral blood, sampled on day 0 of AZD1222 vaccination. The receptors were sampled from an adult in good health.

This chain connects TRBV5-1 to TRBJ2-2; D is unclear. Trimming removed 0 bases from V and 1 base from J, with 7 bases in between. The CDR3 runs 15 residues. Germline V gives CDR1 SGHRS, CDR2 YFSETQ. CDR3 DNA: TGCGCCAGCAGCTTGGGGTCCGGGAACACCGGGGAGCTGTTTTTT. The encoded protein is CASSLGSGNTGELFF.

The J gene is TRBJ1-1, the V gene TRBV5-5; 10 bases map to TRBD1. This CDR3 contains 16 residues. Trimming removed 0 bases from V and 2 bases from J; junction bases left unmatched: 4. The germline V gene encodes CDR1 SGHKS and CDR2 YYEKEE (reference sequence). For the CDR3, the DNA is TGTGCCAGCAGCTTGGCGGGGACAGGGGTTAACACTGAAGCTTTCTTT. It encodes CASSLAGTGVNTEAFF.

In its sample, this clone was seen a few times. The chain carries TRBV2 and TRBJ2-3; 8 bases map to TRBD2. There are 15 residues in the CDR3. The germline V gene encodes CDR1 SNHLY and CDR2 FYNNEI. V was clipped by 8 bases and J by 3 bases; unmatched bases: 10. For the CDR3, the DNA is TGTGCCAGCGCCTCTCGGACGGGGGGGACAGATACGCAGTATTTT. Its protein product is CASASRTGGTDTQYF. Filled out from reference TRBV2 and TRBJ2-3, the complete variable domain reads EPEVTQTPSHQVTQMGQEVILRCVPISNHLYFYWYRQILGQKVEFLVSFYNNEISEKSEIFDDQFSVERPDGSNFTLKIRSTKLEDSAMYFCASASRTGGTDTQYFGPGTRLTVL.

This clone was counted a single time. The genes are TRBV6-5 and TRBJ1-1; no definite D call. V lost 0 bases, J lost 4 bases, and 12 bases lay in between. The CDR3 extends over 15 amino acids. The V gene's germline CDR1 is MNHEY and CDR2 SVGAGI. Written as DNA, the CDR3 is TGTGCCAGCAGTTACTCGACCGTGGGGTCCACTGAAGCTTTCTTT. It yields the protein CASSYSTVGSTEAFF.

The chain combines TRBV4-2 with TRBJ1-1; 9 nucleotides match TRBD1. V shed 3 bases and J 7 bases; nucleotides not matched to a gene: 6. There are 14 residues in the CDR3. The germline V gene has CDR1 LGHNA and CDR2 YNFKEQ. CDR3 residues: CASSQGQGFDEAFF. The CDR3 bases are TGTGCCAGCAGCCAGGGACAGGGATTTGATGAAGCTTTCTTT.

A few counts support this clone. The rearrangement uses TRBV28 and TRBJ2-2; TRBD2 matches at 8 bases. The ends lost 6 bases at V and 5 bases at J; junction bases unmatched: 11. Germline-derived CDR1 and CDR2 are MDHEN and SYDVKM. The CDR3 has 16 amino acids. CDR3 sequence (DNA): TGTGCCAGCAGGTCACCCCTAGCGGGTAATACCGGGGAGCTGTTTTTT. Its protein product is CASRSPLAGNTGELFF.

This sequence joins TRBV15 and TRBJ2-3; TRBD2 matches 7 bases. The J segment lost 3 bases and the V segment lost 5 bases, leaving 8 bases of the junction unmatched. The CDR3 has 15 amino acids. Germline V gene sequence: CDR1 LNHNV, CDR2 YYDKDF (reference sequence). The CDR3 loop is CATSGGLQKTDTQYF. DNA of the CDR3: TGTGCCACCAGCGGGGGACTACAAAAGACAGATACGCAGTATTTT.

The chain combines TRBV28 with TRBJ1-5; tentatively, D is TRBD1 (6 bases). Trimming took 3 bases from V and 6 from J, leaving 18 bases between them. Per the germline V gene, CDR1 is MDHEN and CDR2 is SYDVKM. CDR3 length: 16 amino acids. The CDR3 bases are TGTGCCAGCAGTTTTGACCAGGGCAGGGGAGTTCAGCCCCAGCATTTT. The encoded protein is CASSFDQGRGVQPQHF.

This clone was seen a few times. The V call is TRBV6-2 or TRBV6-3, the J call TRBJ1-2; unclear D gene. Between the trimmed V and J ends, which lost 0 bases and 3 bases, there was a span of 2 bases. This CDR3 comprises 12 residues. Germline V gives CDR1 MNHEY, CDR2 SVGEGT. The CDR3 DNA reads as TGTGCCAGCAGTTACTCGGACTATGGCTACACCTTC. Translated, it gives CASSYSDYGYTF.

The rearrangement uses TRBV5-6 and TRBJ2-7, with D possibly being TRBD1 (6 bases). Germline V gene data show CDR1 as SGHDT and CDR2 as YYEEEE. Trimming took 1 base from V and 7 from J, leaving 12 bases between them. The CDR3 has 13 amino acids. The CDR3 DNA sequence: TGTGCCAGCAGCTTGTCAGGGGTGGGGGAGCAGTACTTC. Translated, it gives CASSLSGVGEQYF.

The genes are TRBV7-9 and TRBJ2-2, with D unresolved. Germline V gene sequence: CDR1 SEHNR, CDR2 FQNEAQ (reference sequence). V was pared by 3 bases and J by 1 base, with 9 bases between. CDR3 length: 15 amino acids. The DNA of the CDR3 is TGTGCCAGCAGCTTCTGGACGGGGAACACCGGGGAGCTGTTTTTT. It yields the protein CASSFWTGNTGELFF.

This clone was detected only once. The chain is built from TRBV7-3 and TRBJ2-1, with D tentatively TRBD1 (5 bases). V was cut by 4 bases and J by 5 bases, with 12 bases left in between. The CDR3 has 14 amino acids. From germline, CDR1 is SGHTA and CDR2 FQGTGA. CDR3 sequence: CASSSSQGNNEQFF. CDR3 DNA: TGTGCCAGCAGCTCATCCCAGGGTAACAATGAGCAGTTCTTC.

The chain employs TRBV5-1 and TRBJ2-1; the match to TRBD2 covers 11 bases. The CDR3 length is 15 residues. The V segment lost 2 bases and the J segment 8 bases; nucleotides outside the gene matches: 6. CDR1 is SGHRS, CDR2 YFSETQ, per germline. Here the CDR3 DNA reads TGCGCCAGCAGCTTTAGCGGGGGGGCCGGGGATGAGCAGTTCTTC. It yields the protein CASSFSGGAGDEQFF.

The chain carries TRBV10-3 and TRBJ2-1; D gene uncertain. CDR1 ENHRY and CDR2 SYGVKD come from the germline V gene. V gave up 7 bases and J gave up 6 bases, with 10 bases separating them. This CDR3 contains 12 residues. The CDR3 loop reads CAITERPNEQFF. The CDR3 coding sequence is TGTGCCATCACCGAGAGGCCCAATGAGCAGTTCTTC.